Presented here are 10 T cell receptor beta chains from one specimen sequenced in a study of T-cell reconstitution after alpha-beta-depleted transplantation in children. Unique molecular identifiers were used to barcode this TCRbeta library. TCRdb re-analysed the PCR reads in MiXCR, keeping a single row per CDR3 protein. The sample has about 540,000 distinct CDR3 sequences, over 20% seen once. The sample was PBMCs, taken before TCRalphabeta/CD19-depleted stem cell transplant. The source of these receptors is a boy in the first two years of life with Wiskott-Aldrich syndrome, due to receive a stem cell transplant.

This clonotype was detected only a few times. The V gene is TRBV6-5, the J gene TRBJ2-6; maybe TRBD2 (5 bases). V lost 2 bases and J 2 bases, leaving 7 bases between the germline ends. The length of the CDR3 is 15 residues. CDR1 is MNHEY and CDR2 is SVGAGI in the germline V gene. CDR3 coding DNA: TGTGCCAGCAGTTACATCGGGGCTGGGGCCAACGTCCTGACTTTC. It is translated as CASSYIGAGANVLTF.

This clonotype appeared a few times. This sequence joins TRBV29-1 and TRBJ1-1; D gene uncertain. The length of the CDR3 is 13 residues. V lost 7 bases, J lost 1 base, and 13 bases lay in between. The V gene's germline CDR1 is SQVTM and CDR2 ANQGSEA. The CDR3 loop is CSGLGRANTEAFF. The DNA of the CDR3 is TGCAGCGGGCTAGGACGGGCGAACACTGAAGCTTTCTTT.

This clonotype was seen more than once but under ten times. V usage is TRBV7-2 and J usage is TRBJ1-1; D remains unclear. This CDR3 has 16 residues. Per the germline V gene, CDR1 is SGHTA and CDR2 is FQGNSA. V was cut by 3 bases and J by 8 bases, with 22 bases left in between. The CDR3 is CASSLLSIPRITEAFF. The CDR3 DNA sequence: TGTGCCAGCAGCTTGCTTTCCATACCGAGAATTACCGAAGCTTTCTTT.

The chain combines TRBV7-9 with TRBJ2-7; weak D call: TRBD1 (6 bases). The CDR3 is 15 amino acids. Germline V gene sequence: CDR1 SEHNR, CDR2 FQNEAQ (reference sequence). The V end lost 4 bases, the J end lost 0 bases, and 13 bases lay between the germline ends. For the CDR3, the DNA is TGTGCCAGCAGCTCAACAGGGCCGAGCTCCTACGAGCAGTACTTC. Its protein product is CASSSTGPSSYEQYF.

This clonotype was seen many times. The CDR3 loop reads CSAGDRVFSYEQYF. The DNA of the CDR3 is TGCAGTGCTGGGGACAGGGTCTTCTCCTACGAGCAGTACTTC. The J gene is TRBJ2-7, the V gene TRBV20-1, with 9 nucleotides matching TRBD1. Trimming took 5 bases from V and 0 from J; bases not matched to a gene: 5. This CDR3 contains 14 residues. Germline values: CDR1 DFQATT, CDR2 SNEGSKA (reference sequence).

The genes are TRBV3-1 and TRBJ1-1; TRBD1 matches 9 bases. Germline assignment: CDR1 LGHDT and CDR2 YNNKEL (reference sequence). V lost 7 bases, J lost 1 base, and 7 bases stayed unmatched. There are 15 residues in the CDR3. The CDR3 coding sequence is TGTGCCAGCAAGAAGTGGACAGGGGAGAACACTGAAGCTTTCTTT. Protein sequence: CASKKWTGENTEAFF.

This clonotype was seen a few times. This rearrangement joins TRBV5-1 to TRBJ2-3; D ambiguous. From germline, CDR1 is SGHRS and CDR2 YFSETQ. CDR3 length: 14 residues. Deletions cut 1 base from V and 4 bases from J, with 10 bases between. CDR3 region: CASSLPSTPDTQYF. DNA for the CDR3: TGCGCCAGCAGCTTGCCTAGTACCCCAGATACGCAGTATTTT.

This chain connects TRBV13 to TRBJ2-5; possibly TRBD2 for D (5 bases). Per the germline V gene, CDR1 is PRHDT and CDR2 is FYEKMQ (reference sequence). Trimming left V 5 bases short and J 4 bases short, with 14 bases between. The CDR3 consists of 14 residues. The CDR3 sequence is CASSGTEEAETQYF. The CDR3 DNA reads as TGTGCCAGCAGCGGTACGGAGGAGGCAGAGACCCAGTACTTC.

The chain joins TRBV5-1 to TRBJ2-1; TRBD2 matches 7 bases. The V segment lost 3 bases and the J segment 9 bases; nucleotides outside the gene matches: 15. CDR3 length: 16 amino acids. Germline assignment: CDR1 SGHRS and CDR2 YFSETQ. The CDR3 region has the DNA TGCGCCAGCAGCTCATACAAGGGGTGGGGGGGGAGTGAGCAGTTCTTC. Translating gives CASSSYKGWGGSEQFF.

The V call is TRBV5-1, the J call TRBJ2-2; D gene ambiguous. This CDR3 comprises 20 residues. Trimming left V 4 bases short and J 0 bases short, with 25 bases between. Germline values: CDR1 SGHRS, CDR2 YFSETQ. The CDR3 region has the DNA TGCGCCAGCAGCCCCTCCACCCGACGGGTGGGTTTTGCGAACACCGGGGAGCTGTTTTTT. It yields the protein CASSPSTRRVGFANTGELFF. Together with reference TRBV5-1 and TRBJ2-2, the CDR3 gives the full variable domain: KAGVTQTPRYLIKTRGQQVTLSCSPISGHRSVSWYQQTPGQGLQFLFEYFSETQRNKGNFPGRFSGRQFSNSRSEMNVSTLELGDSALYLCASSPSTRRVGFANTGELFFGEGSRLTVL.